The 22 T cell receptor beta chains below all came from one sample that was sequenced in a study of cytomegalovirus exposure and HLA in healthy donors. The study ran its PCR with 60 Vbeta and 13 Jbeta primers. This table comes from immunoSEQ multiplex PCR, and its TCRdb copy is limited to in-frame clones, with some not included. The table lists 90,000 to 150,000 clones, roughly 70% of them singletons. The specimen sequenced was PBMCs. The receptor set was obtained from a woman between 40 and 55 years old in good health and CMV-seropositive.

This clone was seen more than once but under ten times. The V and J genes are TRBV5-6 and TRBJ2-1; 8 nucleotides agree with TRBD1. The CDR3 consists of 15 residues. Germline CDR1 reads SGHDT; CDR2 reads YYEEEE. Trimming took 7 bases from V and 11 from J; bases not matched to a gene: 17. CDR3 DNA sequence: TGTGCCAGCCTTTTAGCAGGGGGCGGTCGGCTGCAGCAGTTCTTC. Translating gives CASLLAGGGRLQQFF.

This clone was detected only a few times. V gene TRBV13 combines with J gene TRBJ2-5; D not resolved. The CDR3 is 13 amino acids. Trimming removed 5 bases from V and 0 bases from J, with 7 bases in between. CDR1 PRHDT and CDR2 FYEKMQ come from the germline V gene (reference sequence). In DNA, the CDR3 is TGTGCCAGCAGCCCGCGGTACCAAGAGACCCAGTACTTC. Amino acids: CASSPRYQETQYF.

CDR3: CASIGQGADYGYTF. The CDR3 nucleotides are TGTGCCAGTATCGGACAGGGGGCTGACTATGGCTACACCTTC. V is TRBV19 and J is TRBJ1-2; 11 bases line up with TRBD1. From germline, CDR1 is LNHDA and CDR2 SQIVND (reference sequence). CDR3 size: 14 residues. V shed 7 bases, J shed 3 bases, and the junction held 4 bases outside the gene matches.

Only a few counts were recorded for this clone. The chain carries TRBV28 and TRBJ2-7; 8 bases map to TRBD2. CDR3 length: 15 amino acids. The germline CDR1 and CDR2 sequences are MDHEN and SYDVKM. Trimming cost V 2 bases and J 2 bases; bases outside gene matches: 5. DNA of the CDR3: TGTGCCAGCAGTTTAACGGGGACTAGTACCTACGAGCAGTACTTC. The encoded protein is CASSLTGTSTYEQYF.

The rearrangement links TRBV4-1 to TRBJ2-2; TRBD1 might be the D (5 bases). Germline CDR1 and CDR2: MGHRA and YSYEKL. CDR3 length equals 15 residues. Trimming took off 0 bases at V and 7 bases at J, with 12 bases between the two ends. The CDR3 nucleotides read TGCGCCAGCAGCCAAGATAGGGGATCGGACGGGGAGCTGTTTTTT. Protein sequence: CASSQDRGSDGELFF.

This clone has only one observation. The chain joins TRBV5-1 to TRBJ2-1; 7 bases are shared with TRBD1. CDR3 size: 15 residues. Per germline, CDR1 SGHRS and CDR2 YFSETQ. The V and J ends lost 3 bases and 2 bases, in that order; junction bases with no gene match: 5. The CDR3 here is CASSSAQGAYNEQFF. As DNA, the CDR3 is TGCGCCAGCAGCTCGGCGCAGGGGGCCTACAATGAGCAGTTCTTC.

CDR3 coding DNA: TGTGCCAGCAGCCCTCGTTACGAGCAGTACTTC. The encoded protein is CASSPRYEQYF. The J gene is TRBJ2-7, the V gene TRBV7-2; D gene unclear. CDR3 length equals 11 residues. CDR1 SGHTA and CDR2 FQGNSA come from the germline V gene. The V and J ends lost 5 bases and 4 bases respectively, with 6 bases between them.

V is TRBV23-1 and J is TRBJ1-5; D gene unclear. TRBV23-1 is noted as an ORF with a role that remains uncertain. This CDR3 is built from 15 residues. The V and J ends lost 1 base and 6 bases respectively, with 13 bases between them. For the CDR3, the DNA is TGCGCCAGCAGTCAATATTCCAGGCTTGGTCAGCCCCAGCATTTT. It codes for CASSQYSRLGQPQHF.

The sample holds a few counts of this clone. The CDR3 nucleotides are TGTGCCAGCAGTTTCGGCACGCAAAATGGGCGAGCTTTCTTT. Its protein product is CASSFGTQNGRAFF. This rearrangement joins TRBV27 to TRBJ1-1; unclear D gene. The CDR3 runs to 14 residues. The germline V gene has CDR1 MNHEY and CDR2 SMNVEV (reference sequence). V was cut by 3 bases and J by 10 bases, with 18 bases left in between.

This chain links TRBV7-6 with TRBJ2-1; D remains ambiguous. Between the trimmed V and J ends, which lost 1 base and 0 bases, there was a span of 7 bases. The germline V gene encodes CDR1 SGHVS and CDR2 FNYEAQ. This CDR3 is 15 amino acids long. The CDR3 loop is CASSLETGSYNEQFF. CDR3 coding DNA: TGTGCCAGCAGCTTAGAGACGGGCTCCTACAATGAGCAGTTCTTC.

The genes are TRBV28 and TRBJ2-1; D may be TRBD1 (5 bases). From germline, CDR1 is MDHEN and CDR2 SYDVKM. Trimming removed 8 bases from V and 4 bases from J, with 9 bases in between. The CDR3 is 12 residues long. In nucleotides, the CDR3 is TGTGCCAGCCATCCAGGGTACAATGAGCAGTTCTTC. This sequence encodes CASHPGYNEQFF.

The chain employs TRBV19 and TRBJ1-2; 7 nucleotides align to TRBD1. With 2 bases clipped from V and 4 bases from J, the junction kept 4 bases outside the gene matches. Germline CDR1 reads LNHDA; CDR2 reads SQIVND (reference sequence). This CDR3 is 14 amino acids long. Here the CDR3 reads CASSIQGESYGYTF. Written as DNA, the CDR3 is TGTGCCAGTAGTATACAGGGGGAGAGCTATGGCTACACCTTC.

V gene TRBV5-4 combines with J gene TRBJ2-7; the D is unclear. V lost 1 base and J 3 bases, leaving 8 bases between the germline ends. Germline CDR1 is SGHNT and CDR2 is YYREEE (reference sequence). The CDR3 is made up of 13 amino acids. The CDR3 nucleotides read TGTGCCAGCAGCTTGTCGGTAGACTACGAGCAGTACTTC. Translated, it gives CASSLSVDYEQYF.

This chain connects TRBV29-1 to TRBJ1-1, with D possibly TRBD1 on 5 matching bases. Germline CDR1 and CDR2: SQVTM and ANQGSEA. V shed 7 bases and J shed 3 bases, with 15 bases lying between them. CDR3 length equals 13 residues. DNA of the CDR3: TGCAGCGCCGGGGAGGGGCGCGACACTGAAGCTTTCTTT. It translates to CSAGEGRDTEAFF.

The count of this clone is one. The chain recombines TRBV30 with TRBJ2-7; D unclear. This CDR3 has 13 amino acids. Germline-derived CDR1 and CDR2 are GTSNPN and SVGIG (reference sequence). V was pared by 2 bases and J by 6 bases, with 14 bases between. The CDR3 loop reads CAWSLLKSSEQYF. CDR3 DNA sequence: TGTGCCTGGAGTCTTTTAAAGAGTAGCGAGCAGTACTTC.

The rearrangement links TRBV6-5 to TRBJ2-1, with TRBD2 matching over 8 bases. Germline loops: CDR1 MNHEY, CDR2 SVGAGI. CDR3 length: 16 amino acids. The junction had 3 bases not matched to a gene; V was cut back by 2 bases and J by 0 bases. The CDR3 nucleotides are TGTGCCAGCAGTTACACGACTAGCGCCTCCTACAATGAGCAGTTCTTC. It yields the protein CASSYTTSASYNEQFF.

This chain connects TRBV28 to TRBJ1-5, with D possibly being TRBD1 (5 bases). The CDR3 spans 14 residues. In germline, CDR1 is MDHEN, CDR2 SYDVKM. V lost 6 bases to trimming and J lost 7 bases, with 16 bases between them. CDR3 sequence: CASSPFREGQPQHF. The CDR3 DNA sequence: TGTGCCAGCAGCCCCTTCAGGGAAGGGCAGCCCCAGCATTTT.

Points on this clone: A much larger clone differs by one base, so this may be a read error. CDR3 in DNA: TGTGCCAGCAGCTTAGAAGCAAACACTGAAGCTTTCTTT. Its translation is CASSLEANTEAFF. This chain connects TRBV7-2 to TRBJ1-1; D gene ambiguous. CDR3 length: 13 amino acids. Deletions cut 1 base from V and 2 bases from J, with 5 bases between. CDR1 is SGHTA, CDR2 FQGNSA, per germline.

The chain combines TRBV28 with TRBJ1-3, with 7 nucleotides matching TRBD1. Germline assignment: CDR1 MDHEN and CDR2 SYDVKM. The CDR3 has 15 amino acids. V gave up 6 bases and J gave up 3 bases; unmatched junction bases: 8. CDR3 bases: TGTGCCAGCAGCCCCGACAGGGATGGTGGAAACACCATATATTTT. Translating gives CASSPDRDGGNTIYF.

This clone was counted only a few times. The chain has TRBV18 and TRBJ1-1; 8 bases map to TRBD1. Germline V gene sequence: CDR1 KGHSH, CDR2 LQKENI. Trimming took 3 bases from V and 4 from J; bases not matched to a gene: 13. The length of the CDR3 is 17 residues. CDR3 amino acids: CASSPPRTGFGGTEAFF. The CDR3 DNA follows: TGTGCCAGCTCACCCCCTCGGACAGGGTTCGGAGGCACTGAAGCTTTCTTT.

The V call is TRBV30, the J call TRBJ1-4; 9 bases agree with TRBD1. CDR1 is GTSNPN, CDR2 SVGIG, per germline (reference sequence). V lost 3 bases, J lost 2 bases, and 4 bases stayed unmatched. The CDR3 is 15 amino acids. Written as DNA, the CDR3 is TGTGCCTGGAGGCGAGGACAGGGGACTAATGAAAAACTGTTTTTT. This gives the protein CAWRRGQGTNEKLFF.

The CDR3 DNA is TGTGCCAGCATGTCCCGGGAATCAACAGATACGCAGTATTTT. Its protein product is CASMSRESTDTQYF. The chain recombines TRBV28 with TRBJ2-3; D is possibly TRBD2 (5 bases). This CDR3 spans 14 amino acids. CDR1 MDHEN and CDR2 SYDVKM come from the germline V gene. Trimming cost V 7 bases and J 3 bases, with 14 bases left between them. Combining the CDR3 with reference TRBV28 and TRBJ2-3 gives the whole variable domain DVKVTQSSRYLVKRTGEKVFLECVQDMDHENMFWYRQDPGLGLRLIYFSYDVKMKEKGDIPEGYSVSREKKERFSLILESASTNQTSMYLCASMSRESTDTQYFGPGTRLTVL.